This T cell receptor beta chain comes out of a study of T-cell memory formation after mild COVID-19. TCRdb re-called the 5' RACE reads through MiXCR, storing one row per CDR3 protein. The profile covers 500,000 to 550,000 distinct CDR3 sequences, with roughly 20% appearing a single time and approximately 12% taken by the ten largest. Per the germline V gene, CDR1 is SGHTA and CDR2 is FQGNSA. With 4 bases removed from V and 6 bases from J, the gap between germline ends came to 18 bases. The CDR3 spans 15 residues. This clonotype was counted only a few times. The V gene is TRBV7-2, the J gene TRBJ2-5; maybe TRBD1 (5 bases). This TCR was recovered from an adult woman who had mild COVID-19 (a few samples of this study predate the infection). Cell type and time point are not known. The sequenced material came from PBMCs or a T cell subset sorted from them (not recorded which). The CDR3 protein is CASSSSPGILKTQYF. CDR3 coding DNA: TGTGCCAGCAGCTCTTCCCCAGGGATTTTAAAGACCCAGTACTTC.